The 2 T cell receptor beta chains in this list originate from one sample, sequenced in a study of T-cell reconstitution after alpha-beta-depleted transplantation in children. As it was prepared, the TCRbeta library received unique molecular identifiers. TCRdb fed the PCR reads into MiXCR, producing one record per CDR3 protein. The repertoire holds about 240,000 distinct CDR3 sequences, with roughly 25% as singletons. Here the sequenced sample was PBMCs, taken before TCRalphabeta/CD19-depleted stem cell transplant. Receptors were obtained from a girl under 10 years old with Fanconi anemia, due to receive a stem cell transplant.

This clonotype showed up many times. The chain joins TRBV20-1 to TRBJ2-7; 7 positions match TRBD2. The CDR3 spans 15 residues. Trimming at V came to 6 bases and at J to 4 bases, leaving 15 bases not matched to a gene. Germline V gene data show CDR1 as DFQATT and CDR2 as SNEGSKA (reference sequence). In DNA, the CDR3 is TGCAGTGCCAGGGCACCGGGACTACATATATACGAGCAGTACTTC. Amino acid sequence: CSARAPGLHIYEQYF.

In its sample, this clonotype was seen many times. The chain uses TRBV20-1 and TRBJ2-1, with 10 bases lining up with TRBD2. This CDR3 is built from 16 residues. Germline V lookup: CDR1 DFQATT, CDR2 SNEGSKA (reference sequence). Germline trimming cut 0 bases from V and 5 bases from J; bases unmatched to any gene: 7. The CDR3 reads CSARDPRTSGHNEQFF. CDR3 bases: TGCAGTGCTAGAGACCCTCGGACTAGCGGCCACAATGAGCAGTTCTTC.